A single sample is the source of the 21 T cell receptor beta chains below, sequenced in a study of T cells after yellow fever vaccination. TCRdb processed the 5' RACE reads anew with MiXCR; each CDR3 protein has one entry. This sample carries hundreds of thousands of distinct CDR3 sequences, around 12% of them seen once, and the ten largest clones take 3% to 4%. The sample consisted of CD4+ T cells sorted from PBMCs, taken 15 days after the yellow fever booster vaccination. The receptors here all came from a man aged 18 to 29 who received the YFV17D yellow fever vaccine.

This chain joins TRBV7-2 and TRBJ2-1; TRBD2 matches 8 bases. Germline CDR1 and CDR2: SGHTA and FQGNSA. The CDR3 consists of 15 residues. With 1 base clipped from V and 7 bases from J, the junction kept 6 bases outside the gene matches. CDR3 sequence reads: CASSLVRGGLNEQFF. The CDR3 DNA reads as TGTGCCAGCAGCTTAGTCCGCGGGGGGCTTAATGAGCAGTTCTTC.

The chain uses TRBV7-2 and TRBJ2-5; D gene unclear. With 2 bases removed from V and 7 bases from J, the gap between germline ends came to 8 bases. CDR1 and CDR2 from the germline V gene are SGHTA and FQGNSA. This CDR3 comprises 12 residues. CDR3 sequence (DNA): TGTGCCAGCAGCTTACCCTCCGGGACCCAGTACTTC. Protein product: CASSLPSGTQYF.

This clonotype has a handful of counts. The CDR3 bases are TGTGCCATCAGTGAGACGGCAGGGGGAAGGCGGAGCAATCAGCCCCAGCATTTT. This encodes CAISETAGGRRSNQPQHF. This chain links TRBV10-3 with TRBJ1-5, with 7 bases that match TRBD1. In germline, CDR1 is ENHRY, CDR2 SYGVKD. The CDR3 runs to 18 residues. The J segment lost 1 base and the V segment lost 2 bases, leaving 11 bases of the junction unmatched.

The chain carries TRBV6-5 and TRBJ2-1; 10 bases match TRBD2. V gave up 2 bases and J gave up 12 bases; unmatched junction bases: 13. The CDR3 contains 16 residues. Germline CDR1 reads MNHEY; CDR2 reads SVGAGI. Here the CDR3 DNA reads TGTGCCAGCAGTTACCAATCGGAGCGGGGGGGCCGAGGGCAGTTCTTC. Residues: CASSYQSERGGRGQFF.

This clonotype was observed a few times. The gene calls are TRBV5-1 and TRBJ2-7; 7 bases fit TRBD2. The V gene's germline CDR1 is SGHRS and CDR2 YFSETQ. The CDR3 sequence is 15 residues long. Unmatched junction bases numbered 9, after V lost 4 bases and J lost 2 bases. The CDR3 nucleotides are TGCGCCAGCAGCAGCGGGACTCCTAAACCCTACGAGCAGTACTTC. Translating gives CASSSGTPKPYEQYF.

A few counts support this clonotype. The chain has TRBV20-1 and TRBJ1-6, with TRBD1 as a possible D gene (6 bases). The germline gives CDR1 DFQATT, CDR2 SNEGSKA (reference sequence). V lost 0 bases and J 10 bases, leaving 16 bases between the germline ends. The CDR3 consists of 15 residues. CDR3 nucleotides: TGCAGTGCTAGAGATCTGGGCAGGGGTGGATCACCCCTCCACTTT. Translated: CSARDLGRGGSPLHF.

This clonotype has only a few counts. The V and J genes are TRBV6-1 and TRBJ2-3; TRBD1 aligns across 7 bases. The V gene's germline CDR1 is MNHNS and CDR2 SASEGT. This CDR3 has 14 amino acids. With V trimmed by 7 bases and J by 2 bases, 6 bases remained unmatched. As DNA, the CDR3 is TGTGCCAGCAACCTCGGACAGGCCACAGATACGCAGTATTTT. This codes for CASNLGQATDTQYF.

This clonotype was observed a few times. V usage is TRBV12-3 or TRBV12-4 and J usage is TRBJ2-4, with TRBD1 as a possible D gene (5 bases). Trimming removed 2 bases at V and 0 bases at J, with 8 bases between. The CDR3 loop spans 15 amino acids. The CDR3 reads CASSLTGLAKNIQYF. DNA of the CDR3: TGTGCCAGCAGTTTAACAGGTTTAGCCAAAAACATTCAGTACTTC.

The V gene is TRBV5-1, the J gene TRBJ2-7; 10 bases line up with TRBD2. The V gene's germline CDR1 is SGHRS and CDR2 YFSETQ. J was trimmed by 2 bases and V by 3 bases; bases with no gene match: 5. CDR3 size: 15 residues. The CDR3 DNA follows: TGCGCCAGCAGCTGGGGGACTAGCGTAACCTACGAGCAGTACTTC. It codes for CASSWGTSVTYEQYF.

This clonotype was observed many times. The V and J genes are TRBV20-1 and TRBJ1-1; D ambiguous. Germline V gives CDR1 DFQATT, CDR2 SNEGSKA (reference sequence). Trimming stripped 0 bases from V and 1 base from J, with 0 bases between. This CDR3 has 11 residues. CDR3 nucleotide sequence: TGCAGTGCTAGAGAGAACACTGAAGCTTTCTTT. Translated, it gives CSARENTEAFF.

This clonotype has at least ten counts. This sequence joins TRBV5-1 and TRBJ2-1; D unresolved. Between the trimmed V and J ends, which lost 5 bases and 7 bases, there was a span of 10 bases. This CDR3 has 12 amino acids. The germline CDR1 and CDR2 sequences are SGHRS and YFSETQ. In nucleotides, the CDR3 is TGCGCCAGCAGTCTTACGGTAAATGAGCAGTTCTTC. Translating it yields CASSLTVNEQFF.

This clonotype was observed a handful of times. The chain uses TRBV29-1 and TRBJ2-3; TRBD2 aligns across 11 bases. The CDR3 sequence is 14 residues long. The junction had 2 bases not matched to a gene; V was cut back by 6 bases and J by 0 bases. In germline, CDR1 is SQVTM, CDR2 ANQGSEA. CDR3 nucleotide sequence: TGCAGCGTCCGACTAGCGGGGAGCACAGATACGCAGTATTTT. It specifies CSVRLAGSTDTQYF.

The chain uses TRBV7-2 and TRBJ2-3, with TRBD2 identical over 10 bases. The J segment lost 4 bases and the V segment lost 7 bases, leaving 11 bases of the junction unmatched. This CDR3 contains 16 residues. Per germline, CDR1 SGHTA and CDR2 FQGNSA. CDR3 bases: TGTGCCAGCACGGAGCGGGGGGGCCGGGTCGCAGATACGCAGTATTTT. It is translated as CASTERGGRVADTQYF.

CDR3 bases: TGTGCCAGCAGTTTCCCCCCAGTTTACGGGCCAGATACGCAGTATTTT. Its protein is CASSFPPVYGPDTQYF. The V call is TRBV12-3 or TRBV12-4, the J call TRBJ2-3, with D unclear. The CDR3 has 16 amino acids. Trimming cost V 3 bases and J 4 bases, with 17 bases left between them.

This clonotype was detected a few times. V is TRBV7-9 and J is TRBJ2-3; 10 bases match TRBD2. The length of the CDR3 is 14 residues. Germline values: CDR1 SEHNR, CDR2 FQNEAQ (reference sequence). The J segment lost 4 bases and the V segment lost 4 bases, leaving 2 bases of the junction unmatched. Here the CDR3 reads CASSSTSGADTQYF. The DNA for the CDR3 is TGTGCCAGCAGCTCAACTAGCGGGGCAGATACGCAGTATTTT.

J is TRBJ1-2 and V is TRBV19; TRBD1 matches at 8 bases. After removal of 4 bases from V and 0 bases from J, the junction contained 4 bases not matched to a gene. Germline V CDR1 and CDR2: LNHDA, SQIVND (reference sequence). The CDR3 sequence is 15 residues long. CDR3 region: CASSKDRGTNYGYTF. CDR3 coding DNA: TGTGCCAGTAGTAAAGACAGGGGAACTAACTATGGCTACACCTTC.

CDR3 sequence (DNA): TGTGCCAGCGGATATGGGCTGGGAACTGAAGCTTTCTTT. Amino acids: CASGYGLGTEAFF. This chain joins TRBV6-5 and TRBJ1-1; D ambiguous. The V gene lost 8 bases and the J gene lost 5 bases, with 15 bases spanning the gap. Germline V gene data show CDR1 as MNHEY and CDR2 as SVGAGI. The CDR3 loop spans 13 amino acids.

V usage is TRBV5-4 and J usage is TRBJ2-1; TRBD2 might be the D (5 bases). The CDR3 covers 15 residues. Germline CDR1 and CDR2: SGHNT and YYREEE (reference sequence). V was cut by 0 bases and J by 7 bases, with 14 bases left in between. The CDR3 DNA follows: TGTGCCAGCAGCTTGGCAGCCGTCTCGGGGAATGAGCAGTTCTTC. Its protein product is CASSLAAVSGNEQFF.

This clonotype has just a few counts. The chain carries TRBV19 and TRBJ1-1; 10 bases are shared with TRBD1. Losses at the gene ends were 3 bases for V and 0 bases for J; bases not matched to a gene: 10. This CDR3 comprises 18 residues. Germline V CDR1 and CDR2: LNHDA, SQIVND (reference sequence). CDR3 in DNA: TGTGCCAGTAGTATGGGACCGGGACAGGGGTACATGAACACTGAAGCTTTCTTT. Residues: CASSMGPGQGYMNTEAFF. The entire variable domain, with the rest obtained from reference TRBV19 and TRBJ1-1, is as follows: DGGITQSPKYLFRKEGQNVTLSCEQNLNHDAMYWYRQDPGQGLRLIYYSQIVNDFQKGDIAEGYSVSREKKESFPLTVTSAQKNPTAFYLCASSMGPGQGYMNTEAFFGQGTRLTVV.

V gene TRBV5-6 combines with J gene TRBJ1-6; D is possibly TRBD1 (6 bases). The V end was cut by 1 base, the J end by 10 bases, with 12 bases between. Germline V gene sequence: CDR1 SGHDT, CDR2 YYEEEE. The CDR3 consists of 14 residues. The CDR3 DNA sequence: TGTGCCAGCAGCTTGCCGGTTGGGGGCTCACCCCTCCACTTT. This codes for CASSLPVGGSPLHF.

There are a few counts of this clonotype. The genes are TRBV5-8 and TRBJ2-3; the D gene is possibly TRBD1 (5 bases). Germline CDR1 and CDR2: SGHTS and YDEGEE. This CDR3 is 14 amino acids long. V was trimmed by 1 base and J by 6 bases, leaving 12 bases between them. CDR3 in DNA: TGTGCCAGCAGCTTGACCGATTCAGGGGATACGCAGTATTTT. Protein sequence: CASSLTDSGDTQYF.